Listed here is a single T cell receptor (beta chain). This specimen comes from a study of blood T cell repertoires in COVID-19. On the study more broadly: Samples representing acute and convalescent COVID-19 were sourced from the United States, Italy and Spain. T cells, B-cell-depleted T cells, or PBMCs provided the cDNA or gDNA that served as material.

The Seattle patients joined while their infection was active and were tracked longitudinally afterward. How the authors handled the data: Scientists estimated how many nucleated cells there were by amplifying reference gene primers. This table comes from immunoSEQ multiplex PCR, and its TCRdb copy is limited to in-frame clones, with some not included. The D gene and trimming were derived from the DNA, and the V and J assignments and clone size from that table. The profile shows some 160,000 clones, about four fifths of them singletons. Germline-derived CDR1 and CDR2 are MDHEN and SYDVKM. CDR3 size: 13 residues. With 6 bases removed from V and 6 bases from J, the gap between germline ends came to 11 bases.

The chain carries TRBV28 and TRBJ1-4, with D unresolved. This clonotype was obtained from an elderly woman with COVID-19, enrolled during active disease. Sample: peripheral blood. CDR3 amino acids: CASRRHGDEKLFF. In DNA form, the CDR3 reads TGTGCCAGCAGGCGACACGGGGATGAAAAACTGTTTTTT.